This T cell receptor beta chain appears in the sequencing data of a study of CXCR3-negative and CXCR3-positive naive CD8 T cells. In preparing the TRB cDNA libraries, 5' RACE with UMI labels was used. One entry per CDR3 protein, without DNA, is what TCRdb gives after re-calling the 5' RACE reads. The listing contains around 160,000 distinct CDR3 sequences. With respect to this clonotype: Its antigen is currently unknown.

This CDR3 is 17 amino acids long. The germline V gene has CDR1 SNHLY and CDR2 FYNNEI. General study results and limits: CXCR3-positive naive cells had TRB CDR3s that were more hydrophobic than CXCR3-negative naive cells had.

The rearrangement joins TRBV2 to TRBJ2-7; checking the TCRdb D call of TRBD1 is not possible without DNA. The clonotype originates from a human donor in good health. Some clones in this sample may be carry-over from other donors' samples. Sequenced input: naive CXCR3+ CD8+ T cells from blood. The subset: CD45RO-CCR7+CD27+CD95- naive CD8+ T cells expressing CXCR3 (TNR3+). This CDR3 reads CASSGPSEDRVGYEQYF.